The 15 T cell receptor beta chains in this list originate from one sample, sequenced in a study of blood T cell repertoires in COVID-19. Measured with immunoSEQ multiplex PCR; TCRdb has only the in-frame clones, and not every one. The sample has some 190,000 clones; about 83% are singletons. Material: peripheral blood. These receptors were taken from a person between 65 and 80 years old with COVID-19, enrolled during active disease.

On this clone: The sample has other DNA sequences that encode this CDR3 too. This chain joins TRBV6-4 and TRBJ2-6; D is possibly TRBD1 (6 bases). The CDR3 runs 15 residues. Looked up from germline, CDR1 is MRHNA and CDR2 is SNTAGT. Trimming took 3 bases from V and 0 from J, leaving 6 bases between them. CDR3 in amino acids: CASSEQGSGANVLTF. CDR3 nucleotide sequence: TGTGCCAGCAGTGAACAGGGCTCTGGGGCCAACGTCCTGACTTTC.

This clone has only one observation. The V gene is TRBV5-6, the J gene TRBJ1-1; perhaps TRBD1 as D (5 bases). The CDR3 totals 16 residues. The V and J ends lost 0 bases and 2 bases respectively, with 14 bases between them. Germline CDR1 and CDR2: SGHDT and YYEEEE. The CDR3 bases are TGTGCCAGCAGCTTGGCCGGAGGGGCGGGTAACACTGAAGCTTTCTTT. Its protein is CASSLAGGAGNTEAFF.

V gene TRBV7-9 combines with J gene TRBJ1-6, with TRBD1 as a possible D gene (5 bases). V lost 4 bases to trimming and J lost 9 bases, with 16 bases between them. Germline values: CDR1 SEHNR, CDR2 FQNEAQ (reference sequence). The CDR3 is 15 residues long. CDR3 in DNA: TGTGCCAGCAGCTCCCAAGCCAGGGTGGGTTCACCCCTCCACTTT. Encoded protein: CASSSQARVGSPLHF.

The V call is TRBV18, the J call TRBJ2-7, with D possibly being TRBD1 (5 bases). Germline V gene sequence: CDR1 KGHSH, CDR2 LQKENI. The CDR3 covers 14 residues. The germline V and J ends were trimmed by 6 bases and 1 base, with 13 bases remaining between them. CDR3 sequence reads: CASSRFGASYEQYF. The CDR3 DNA reads as TGTGCCAGCTCCCGCTTTGGGGCGTCCTACGAGCAGTACTTC.

J is TRBJ2-7 and V is TRBV15; D is perhaps TRBD1 (5 bases). The CDR3 sequence is 16 residues long. The germline CDR1 and CDR2 sequences are LNHNV and YYDKDF (reference sequence). V was cut by 2 bases and J by 0 bases, with 14 bases left in between. The CDR3 nucleotides read TGTGCCACCAGCAGAACCGGCCAGGGCCTCTCCTACGAGCAGTACTTC. Translation gives CATSRTGQGLSYEQYF. Together with reference TRBV15 and TRBJ2-7, the CDR3 gives the full variable domain: DAMVIQNPRYQVTQFGKPVTLSCSQTLNHNVMYWYQQKSSQAPKLLFHYYDKDFNNEADTPDNFQSRRPNTSFCFLDIRSPGLGDTAMYLCATSRTGQGLSYEQYFGPGTRLTVT.

The chain couples TRBV7-9 to TRBJ1-1, with D tentatively TRBD1 (5 bases). Trimming left V 0 bases short and J 5 bases short, with 10 bases between. CDR1 and CDR2 (germline): SEHNR, FQNEAQ (reference sequence). This CDR3 spans 14 amino acids. The CDR3 here is CASSLAGRATEAFF. The CDR3 DNA follows: TGTGCCAGCAGCTTAGCGGGCAGGGCGACTGAAGCTTTCTTT.

The V and J genes are TRBV4-3 and TRBJ1-3; D gene unclear. Germline assignment: CDR1 LGHNA and CDR2 YSLEER. The germline V and J ends were trimmed by 0 bases and 0 bases, with 9 bases remaining between them. The CDR3 is 16 amino acids. CDR3 bases: TGCGCCAGCAGCCAAGATGCCAGATTCTCTGGAAACACCATATATTTT. It yields the protein CASSQDARFSGNTIYF.

This chain joins TRBV10-3 and TRBJ1-5, with 9 bases matching TRBD1. This CDR3 region has 15 residues. Germline-derived CDR1 and CDR2 are ENHRY and SYGVKD. V shed 3 bases, J shed 5 bases, and the junction held 5 bases outside the gene matches. CDR3 sequence reads: CAISDYGQGHQPQHF. The CDR3 nucleotides read TGTGCCATCAGTGATTACGGACAGGGGCATCAGCCCCAGCATTTT.

The V gene is TRBV28, the J gene TRBJ2-7; tentatively, D is TRBD2 (5 bases). V dropped 7 bases and J dropped 0 bases, with 10 bases sitting between them. CDR3 size: 13 residues. Germline V gene sequence: CDR1 MDHEN, CDR2 SYDVKM. Here the CDR3 DNA reads TGTGCCAGCAACGAGGGTTCCTCCTACGAGCAGTACTTC. Its translation is CASNEGSSYEQYF.

V gene TRBV12-3 or TRBV12-4 combines with J gene TRBJ1-2, with TRBD1 as a possible D gene (5 bases). The CDR3 has 12 residues. V was shortened by 3 bases and J by 8 bases, with 10 bases between the two germline ends. The CDR3 DNA reads as TGTGCCAGCAGTTTGGCGGGGGGAGGCTACACCTTC. Its translation is CASSLAGGGYTF.

The V gene is TRBV7-9, the J gene TRBJ2-5, with D possibly matching TRBD2 (5 bases). Germline values: CDR1 SEHNR, CDR2 FQNEAQ (reference sequence). CDR3 length equals 15 residues. Trimming stripped 2 bases from V and 2 bases from J, with 12 bases between. CDR3 bases: TGTGCCAGCAGCTTAAGGCGTGGAGGACAAGAGACCCAGTACTTC. Its protein product is CASSLRRGGQETQYF.

The J gene is TRBJ1-4, the V gene TRBV15; 8 bases are a match to TRBD1. The CDR3 is 15 amino acids. The germline V gene has CDR1 LNHNV and CDR2 YYDKDF (reference sequence). V was clipped by 3 bases and J by 5 bases; unmatched bases: 5. CDR3 bases: TGTGCCACCAGCAGTGGGGGACAGGACAATGAAAAACTGTTTTTT. Translating it yields CATSSGGQDNEKLFF. The full variable domain, with the rest looked up from reference TRBV15 and TRBJ1-4, is DAMVIQNPRYQVTQFGKPVTLSCSQTLNHNVMYWYQQKSSQAPKLLFHYYDKDFNNEADTPDNFQSRRPNTSFCFLDIRSPGLGDTAMYLCATSSGGQDNEKLFFGSGTQLSVL.

The V call is TRBV28, the J call TRBJ1-2; maybe TRBD1 (6 bases). Germline V gene sequence: CDR1 MDHEN, CDR2 SYDVKM. The CDR3 spans 15 residues. Between the trimmed V and J ends, which lost 4 bases and 6 bases, there was a span of 18 bases. CDR3 nucleotide sequence: TGTGCCAGCAGTTCACAGGGAAAGGAGCAGAATGGCTACACCTTC. It is translated as CASSSQGKEQNGYTF.

The CDR3: CASSLSGALPNEKLFF. The DNA for the CDR3 is TGTGCCAGCAGCCTTTCAGGGGCCCTACCAAATGAAAAACTGTTTTTT. This chain uses TRBV5-4 with TRBJ1-4, with TRBD1 as a possible D gene (6 bases). V lost 4 bases, J lost 5 bases, and 18 bases lay in between. Germline V lookup: CDR1 SGHNT, CDR2 YYREEE (reference sequence). There are 16 residues in the CDR3.

The chain has TRBV28 and TRBJ1-4; TRBD1 aligns across 10 bases. The length of the CDR3 is 12 residues. Trimming took 8 bases from V and 6 from J; bases not matched to a gene: 0. The germline V gene encodes CDR1 MDHEN and CDR2 SYDVKM. CDR3 DNA sequence: TGTGCCAGCGGGACAGGGGATGAAAAACTGTTTTTT. This sequence encodes CASGTGDEKLFF.